Below are 32 T cell receptor beta chains sequenced from a single sample in a study of Graves' ophthalmopathy and Graves' hyperthyroidism. As the template, RNA transcripts were used to amplify TCR beta CDR3 regions. RT-PCR with HTBI primers came first, then second-round multiplex PCR. Using its own MiXCR run on the multiplex PCR reads, TCRdb lists one record per CDR3 protein. The sample consists of over a million distinct CDR3 sequences, roughly two fifths of them appearing once. The sample taken for sequencing was peripheral blood or thyroid tissue (not recorded which). These receptors were obtained from an adult man with Graves' hyperthyroidism.

This chain connects TRBV7-8 to TRBJ2-7; D remains unclear. V shed 2 bases and J shed 2 bases, with 13 bases lying between them. This CDR3 contains 15 residues. Per germline, CDR1 SGHVS and CDR2 FQNEAQ. The CDR3 region has the DNA TGTGCCAGCAGCTTATATCAGGCGGTGGCCTACGAGCAGTACTTC. This gives the protein CASSLYQAVAYEQYF.

Here the CDR3 reads CASGSGTRYSGANVLTF. The DNA of the CDR3 is TGTGCCAGCGGGAGCGGGACTCGATACTCTGGGGCCAACGTCCTGACTTTC. The genes are TRBV18 and TRBJ2-6, with 7 bases matching TRBD2. The V segment lost 8 bases and the J segment 0 bases; nucleotides outside the gene matches: 10. CDR1 and CDR2 from the germline V gene are KGHSH and LQKENI. The CDR3 is 17 residues long.

The V call is TRBV9, the J call TRBJ2-2; 9 bases are a match to TRBD2. This CDR3 contains 17 residues. Germline V gives CDR1 SGDLS, CDR2 YYNGEE. The J segment lost 0 bases and the V segment lost 4 bases, leaving 7 bases of the junction unmatched. The DNA of the CDR3 is TGTGCCAGCAGCAGAACACTAGCGGGCGCGAACACCGGGGAGCTGTTTTTT. This encodes CASSRTLAGANTGELFF.

This rearrangement joins TRBV2 to TRBJ1-4; D ambiguous. Germline values: CDR1 SNHLY, CDR2 FYNNEI. Trimming shortened V by 3 bases and J by 4 bases, and 9 bases separated the two germline ends. This CDR3 has 14 residues. The CDR3 DNA reads TGTGCCAGCAGTGACGGGAACTATAATGAAAAACTGTTTTTT. This translates into CASSDGNYNEKLFF.

The chain employs TRBV28 and TRBJ2-6; no definite D call. This CDR3 is built from 10 residues. In germline, CDR1 is MDHEN, CDR2 SYDVKM. In DNA, the CDR3 is TGTGCAATCGGGGCCAACGTCCTGACTTTC. Protein: CAIGANVLTF.

The chain recombines TRBV7-2 with TRBJ2-5; D is uncertain. This CDR3 has 15 residues. Germline V gene sequence: CDR1 SGHTA, CDR2 FQGNSA. The germline V and J ends were trimmed by 4 bases and 8 bases, with 20 bases remaining between them. Written as DNA, the CDR3 is TGTGCCAGCAGCTCCATCCAAGGGCCGTATGGAACCCAGTACTTC. It codes for CASSSIQGPYGTQYF.

The chain carries TRBV11-1 and TRBJ1-2, with D perhaps matching TRBD1 (6 bases). Trimming took 5 bases from V and 7 from J, leaving 14 bases between them. Germline CDR1 is SGHAT and CDR2 is FQDESV (reference sequence). CDR3 length: 13 residues. The CDR3 region is CASSGWGAFGYTF. The CDR3 region has the DNA TGTGCCAGCAGCGGATGGGGGGCGTTTGGCTACACCTTC.

This clonotype was seen only once. The genes are TRBV19 and TRBJ1-3; D might be TRBD1 (5 bases). The CDR3 runs to 17 residues. Trimming took off 3 bases at V and 0 bases at J, with 15 bases between the two ends. CDR1 is LNHDA and CDR2 is SQIVND in the germline V gene (reference sequence). The CDR3 DNA follows: TGTGCCAGTAGTATCCGGCGGGGCCTGAGCTCTGGAAACACCATATATTTT. Protein: CASSIRRGLSSGNTIYF.

V usage is TRBV20-1 and J usage is TRBJ2-5; the match to TRBD1 covers 7 bases. The CDR3 runs 12 residues. V shed 5 bases and J 5 bases; nucleotides not matched to a gene: 5. CDR1 is DFQATT, CDR2 SNEGSKA, per germline (reference sequence). CDR3 DNA sequence: TGCAGTGCTTACAGGGGAGTTGAGACCCAGTACTTC. Its translation: CSAYRGVETQYF.

Comments on this clonotype: The limits of the CDR3 on the DNA are not certain, so only TCRdb's listed CDR3 is given. The chain combines TRBV7-6 with TRBJ1-5; the table assigns TRBD1, which was not confirmed against the DNA. From germline, CDR1 is SGHVS and CDR2 FNYEAQ. The CDR3 contains 22 residues when both ends are counted. The CDR3 region is CDSSFYICSAGTGRGSNQPQHF.

This rearrangement joins TRBV19 to TRBJ1-5; no firm D call. CDR3 length: 14 residues. Deletions cut 3 bases from V and 3 bases from J, with 9 bases between. Germline CDR1 and CDR2: LNHDA and SQIVND (reference sequence). DNA of the CDR3: TGTGCCAGTAGTATCTGGCGGATCAATCAGCCCCAGCATTTT. Residues: CASSIWRINQPQHF.

A note on this clonotype: A single base separates this from a much larger clone, so it may be a read error. The chain recombines TRBV19 with TRBJ1-1; D uncertain. In germline, CDR1 is LNHDA, CDR2 SQIVND (reference sequence). Trimming cost V 8 bases and J 8 bases, with 12 bases left between them. The CDR3 spans 11 residues. CDR3 region: CASGRGREAFF. As DNA, the CDR3 is TGTGCCAGTGGACGCGGACGGGAAGCTTTCTTT.

The V call is TRBV29-1, the J call TRBJ1-5, with 8 bases aligning to TRBD1. Germline trimming cut 6 bases from V and 6 bases from J; bases unmatched to any gene: 13. The CDR3 sequence is 15 residues long. Germline CDR1 and CDR2: SQVTM and ANQGSEA. CDR3 residues: CSVVVGAGGPQPQHF. DNA of the CDR3: TGCAGCGTCGTGGTAGGGGCAGGGGGCCCTCAGCCCCAGCATTTT. Drawing the rest from reference TRBV29-1 and TRBJ1-5, the complete variable domain is SAVISQKPSRDICQRGTSLTIQCQVDSQVTMMFWYRQQPGQSLTLIATANQGSEATYESGFVIDKFPISRPNLTFSTLTVSNMSPEDSSIYLCSVVVGAGGPQPQHFGDGTRLSIL.

This clonotype was recorded many times. The chain carries TRBV4-3 and TRBJ1-2; D perhaps matches TRBD1 (6 bases). The CDR3 runs 14 residues. Germline V lookup: CDR1 LGHNA, CDR2 YSLEER. V dropped 0 bases and J dropped 8 bases, with 13 bases sitting between them. The CDR3, as DNA: TGCGCCAGCAGCCAAGACAGGGGAATGGGGGGCTACACCTTC. Translation gives CASSQDRGMGGYTF.

This clonotype was recorded only once. Since a much larger clone is just one base distant, this may be a read error. J is TRBJ1-5 and V is TRBV10-3; D is unclear. Trimming removed 6 bases at V and 0 bases at J, with 15 bases between. Germline CDR1 ENHRY, CDR2 SYGVKD. There are 16 residues in the CDR3. CDR3 in DNA: TGTGCCATCAGCCGGCGGACTGCCGATAGCAATCAGCCCCAGCATTTT. Protein product: CAISRRTADSNQPQHF.

CDR3 protein: CTSSPTKAGGLFGDTGELFF. In DNA, the CDR3 is TGTACCAGCAGCCCGACAAAGGCGGGGGGGCTCTTTGGAGACACCGGGGAGCTGTTTTTT. The chain uses TRBV7-2 and TRBJ2-2; 9 bases align to TRBD2. The CDR3 totals 20 residues. Germline lookup yields CDR1 SGHTA and CDR2 FQGNSA. V gave up 5 bases and J gave up 3 bases; unmatched junction bases: 19. The variable domain in full, completed from reference TRBV7-2 and TRBJ2-2, reads GAGVSQSPSNKVTEKGKDVELRCDPISGHTALYWYRQSLGQGLEFLIYFQGNSAPDKSGLPSDRFSAERTGGSVSTLTIQRTQQEDSAVYLCTSSPTKAGGLFGDTGELFFGEGSRLTVL.

CDR3 nucleotides: TGTGCCAGCAGTCCTTATAGTGCCCTCTCTGGAAACACCATATATTTT. As protein: CASSPYSALSGNTIYF. The V gene is TRBV28, the J gene TRBJ1-3, with D hard to call. Per germline, CDR1 MDHEN and CDR2 SYDVKM. CDR3 length equals 16 residues. V lost 5 bases and J 0 bases, leaving 14 bases between the germline ends.

This chain connects TRBV12-3 or TRBV12-4 to TRBJ1-5; the D gene is possibly TRBD1 (5 bases). The CDR3 has 15 residues. Trimming stripped 6 bases from V and 3 bases from J, with 15 bases between. The CDR3 spells CASSLGTNINQPQHF. CDR3 bases: TGTGCCAGCAGCCTTGGGACCAATATCAATCAGCCCCAGCATTTT.

The V and J genes are TRBV29-1 and TRBJ1-6; D ambiguous. The CDR3 is made up of 12 amino acids. V gave up 5 bases and J gave up 8 bases, with 10 bases separating them. CDR1 and CDR2 from the germline V gene are SQVTM and ANQGSEA. The CDR3, as DNA: TGCAGCGTTAGGGCAGCGTATTCACCCCTCCACTTT. It translates to CSVRAAYSPLHF.

The rearrangement uses TRBV5-6 and TRBJ1-2; D not certain. Trimming pared 4 bases from V and 2 bases from J, leaving 12 bases between. Per germline, CDR1 SGHDT and CDR2 YYEEEE. The CDR3 loop spans 14 amino acids. Written as DNA, the CDR3 is TGTGCCAGCAGCCGAGACTCCTGGAACTATGGCTACACCTTC. This codes for CASSRDSWNYGYTF.

This clonotype has just a few counts. V and J are TRBV4-3 and TRBJ2-7; D tentatively fits TRBD1 or TRBD2 (5 bases each). The V end lost 1 base, the J end lost 6 bases, and 13 bases lay between the germline ends. There are 14 residues in the CDR3. Germline CDR1 LGHNA, CDR2 YSLEER. This chain's CDR3 is CASSQGGPGSEQYF. Written as DNA, the CDR3 is TGCGCCAGCAGCCAAGGGGGCCCGGGAAGCGAGCAGTACTTC.

The CDR3 DNA reads TGTGCCAGCAGCCCGGGGACCCCTTATAGCAATCAGTACTTC. This encodes CASSPGTPYSNQYF. V usage is TRBV5-5 and J usage is TRBJ2-5; D might be TRBD1 or TRBD2, each matching 5 bases. Germline CDR1 SGHKS, CDR2 YYEKEE (reference sequence). V lost 4 bases to trimming and J lost 11 bases, with 21 bases between them. The CDR3 totals 14 residues.

V and J are TRBV24-1 and TRBJ1-5; the D gene is possibly TRBD1 (5 bases). V lost 3 bases, J lost 5 bases, and 16 bases lay in between. The germline V gene has CDR1 KGHDR and CDR2 SFDVKD. The CDR3 consists of 16 residues. The CDR3 DNA follows: TGTGCCACCAGTGATCAGGAGGGACCCGGGTATCAGCCCCAGCATTTT. The encoded protein is CATSDQEGPGYQPQHF.

This chain connects TRBV6-2 or TRBV6-3 to TRBJ1-1; D unresolved. The ends were cut back, 7 bases at V and 4 bases at J, with 16 bases in the middle. Per the germline V gene, CDR1 is MNHEY and CDR2 is SVGEGT. The CDR3 is made up of 14 amino acids. The CDR3 region is CASKIIRSGTEAFF. CDR3 coding DNA: TGTGCCAGCAAAATCATCCGATCGGGCACTGAAGCTTTCTTT.

V is TRBV7-9 and J is TRBJ2-2; 8 nucleotides agree with TRBD2. The CDR3 runs to 15 residues. V gave up 1 base and J gave up 10 bases; unmatched junction bases: 8. Germline values: CDR1 SEHNR, CDR2 FQNEAQ (reference sequence). CDR3 bases: TGTGCCAGCAGCTTAGGTTTAAGCGGGGGCACGGAGCTGTTTTTT. It translates to CASSLGLSGGTELFF.

Details on this clonotype: In this CDR3 the conserved last residue, phenylalanine or tryptophan, is missing, so a read error is likely. V gene TRBV29-1 combines with J gene TRBJ1-5; 8 bases align to TRBD1. The CDR3 loop spans 13 amino acids. The germline V gene encodes CDR1 SQVTM and CDR2 ANQGSEA. CDR3 DNA sequence: TGCAGCGTCGCGACAGGGGTCAATCAGCCTCAGCATCTT. It is translated as CSVATGVNQPQHL.

This clonotype came up many times. This chain connects TRBV20-1 to TRBJ1-6; 7 bases agree with TRBD1. This CDR3 contains 15 residues. Germline-derived CDR1 and CDR2 are DFQATT and SNEGSKA (reference sequence). With V trimmed by 0 bases and J by 7 bases, 6 bases remained unmatched. The CDR3 here is CSARENRGLNSPLHF. CDR3 DNA sequence: TGCAGTGCTAGAGAAAACAGGGGCTTGAATTCACCCCTCCACTTT.

This clonotype was seen ten or more times. This chain connects TRBV7-8 to TRBJ1-5; a possible D gene is TRBD1 (6 bases). CDR1 and CDR2 from the germline V gene are SGHVS and FQNEAQ. The V gene lost 5 bases and the J gene lost 9 bases, with 17 bases spanning the gap. The CDR3 is 14 residues long. The DNA of the CDR3 is TGTGCCAGCAGCACCTCCGGGACACGCCGGCCCCAGCATTTT. This gives the protein CASSTSGTRRPQHF.

Many counts were recorded for this clonotype. CDR3 DNA: TGTGCCAGCAGCCCGAGAAAGCACGAGCAGTACTTC. Translation: CASSPRKHEQYF. The chain couples TRBV7-8 to TRBJ2-7, with D unresolved. The CDR3 has 12 residues. Germline V CDR1 and CDR2: SGHVS, FQNEAQ. V shed 5 bases and J shed 5 bases, with 10 bases lying between them.

This clonotype appeared many times. CDR3 DNA: TGCAGCGTTGGCACAGGGGTTTCCTACGAGCAGTACTTC. Amino acids: CSVGTGVSYEQYF. The rearrangement joins TRBV29-1 to TRBJ2-7; 7 bases are a match to TRBD1. The CDR3 has 13 amino acids. Germline assignment: CDR1 SQVTM and CDR2 ANQGSEA. V shed 4 bases and J 1 base; nucleotides not matched to a gene: 4.

V and J are TRBV20-1 and TRBJ2-7, with TRBD1 as a possible D gene (5 bases). V was cut by 5 bases and J by 3 bases, with 14 bases left in between. The length of the CDR3 is 13 residues. Germline V CDR1 and CDR2: DFQATT, SNEGSKA (reference sequence). In DNA form, the CDR3 reads TGCAGTGCTCGGTTCGACAGCTTCTACGAGCAGTACTTC. This encodes CSARFDSFYEQYF.

This chain connects TRBV28 to TRBJ2-7; D may be TRBD1 or TRBD2 (6 bases each). Trimming shortened V by 6 bases and J by 3 bases, and 12 bases separated the two germline ends. Germline V CDR1 and CDR2: MDHEN, SYDVKM. The CDR3 totals 13 residues. The CDR3 DNA reads TGTGCCAGCAGGCGGACAGCGGGCTACGAGCAGTACTTC. Translated, it gives CASRRTAGYEQYF.